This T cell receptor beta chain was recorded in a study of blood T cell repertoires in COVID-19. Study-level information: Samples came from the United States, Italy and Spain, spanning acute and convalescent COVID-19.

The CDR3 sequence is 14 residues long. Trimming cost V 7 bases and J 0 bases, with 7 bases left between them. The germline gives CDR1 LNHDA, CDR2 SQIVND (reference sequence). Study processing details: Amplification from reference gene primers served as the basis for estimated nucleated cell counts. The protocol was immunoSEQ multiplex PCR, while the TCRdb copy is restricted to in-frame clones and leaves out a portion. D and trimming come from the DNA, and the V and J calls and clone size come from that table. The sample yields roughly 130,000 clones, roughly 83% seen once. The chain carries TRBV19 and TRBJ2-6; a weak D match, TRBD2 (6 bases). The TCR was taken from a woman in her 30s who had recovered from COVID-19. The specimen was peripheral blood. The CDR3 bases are TGTGCCAGTATGGGGGGCTCTGGGGCCAACGTCCTGACTTTC. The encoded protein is CASMGGSGANVLTF.